This TCR beta chain derives from a study of shared clonotypes between healthy human individuals. The CDR3 runs to 15 residues. Germline values: CDR1 KGHSH, CDR2 LQKENI. V was trimmed by 4 bases and J by 0 bases, leaving 13 bases between them. CD4+ cells yielded CD45RA+ naive and CD45RA-negative memory subsets. Sequenced by immunoSEQ multiplex PCR; TCRdb stores in-frame clones only, minus some. Of over 400,000 clones in the sample, roughly 95% are singletons; the top ten hold approximately 0.06%. The sequenced material came from naive CD4+ T cells sorted from blood. Subset in this sample: CD45RA+ positively selected. The chain couples TRBV18 to TRBJ2-7; possibly TRBD2 for D (5 bases). The sequence derives from a woman aged 25 to 39 in good health. CDR3 bases: TGTGCCAGCTCACAGACCCATACTAGCTCCTACGAGCAGTACTTC. It specifies CASSQTHTSSYEQYF. The full variable domain, in which reference TRBV18 and TRBJ2-7 provide the parts outside the CDR3, is NAGVMQNPRHLVRRRGQEARLRCSPMKGHSHVYWYRQLPEEGLKFMVYLQKENIIDESGMPKERFSAEFPKEGPSILRIQQVVRGDSAAYFCASSQTHTSSYEQYFGPGTRLTVT.